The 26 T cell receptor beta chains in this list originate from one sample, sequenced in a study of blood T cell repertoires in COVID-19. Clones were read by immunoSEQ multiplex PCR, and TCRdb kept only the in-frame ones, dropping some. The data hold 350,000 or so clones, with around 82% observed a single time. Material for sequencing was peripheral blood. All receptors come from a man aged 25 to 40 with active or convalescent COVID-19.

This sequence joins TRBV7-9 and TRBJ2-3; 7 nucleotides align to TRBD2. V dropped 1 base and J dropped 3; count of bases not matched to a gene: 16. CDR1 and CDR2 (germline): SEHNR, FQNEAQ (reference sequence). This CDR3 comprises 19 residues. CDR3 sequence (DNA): TGTGCCAGCAGCTTAGTGGGTCGGCTCGGACTAGTTGGGACAGATACGCAGTATTTT. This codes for CASSLVGRLGLVGTDTQYF. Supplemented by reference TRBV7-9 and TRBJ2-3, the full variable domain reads DTGVSQNPRHKITKRGQNVTFRCDPISEHNRLYWYRQTLGQGPEFLTYFQNEAQLEKSRLLSDRFSAERPKGSFSTLEIQRTEQGDSAMYLCASSLVGRLGLVGTDTQYFGPGTRLTVL.

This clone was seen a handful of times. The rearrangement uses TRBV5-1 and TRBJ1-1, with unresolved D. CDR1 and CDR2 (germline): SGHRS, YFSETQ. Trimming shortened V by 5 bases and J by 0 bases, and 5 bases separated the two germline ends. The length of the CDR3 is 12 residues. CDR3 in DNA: TGCGCCAGCAGTCTTATGAACACTGAAGCTTTCTTT. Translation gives CASSLMNTEAFF.

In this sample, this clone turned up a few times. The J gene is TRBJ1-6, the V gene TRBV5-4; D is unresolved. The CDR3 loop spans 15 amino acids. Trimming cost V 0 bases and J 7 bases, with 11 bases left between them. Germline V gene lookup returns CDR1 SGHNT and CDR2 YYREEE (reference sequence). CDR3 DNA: TGTGCCAGCAGCTTGGCCAGGCAGAGAAATTCACCCCTCCACTTT. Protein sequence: CASSLARQRNSPLHF.

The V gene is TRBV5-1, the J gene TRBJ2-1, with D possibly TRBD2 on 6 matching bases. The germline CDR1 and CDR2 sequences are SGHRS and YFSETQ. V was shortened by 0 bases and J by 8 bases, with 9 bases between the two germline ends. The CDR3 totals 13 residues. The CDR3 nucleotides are TGCGCCAGCAGCTTGGAGGGGACTTATGAGCAGTTCTTC. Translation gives CASSLEGTYEQFF.

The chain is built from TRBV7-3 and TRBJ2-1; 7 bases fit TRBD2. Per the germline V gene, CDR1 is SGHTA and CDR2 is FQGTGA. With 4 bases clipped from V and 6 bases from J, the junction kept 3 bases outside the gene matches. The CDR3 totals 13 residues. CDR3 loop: CASSYSGGNEQFF. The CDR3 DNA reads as TGTGCCAGCAGCTACTCGGGGGGCAATGAGCAGTTCTTC.

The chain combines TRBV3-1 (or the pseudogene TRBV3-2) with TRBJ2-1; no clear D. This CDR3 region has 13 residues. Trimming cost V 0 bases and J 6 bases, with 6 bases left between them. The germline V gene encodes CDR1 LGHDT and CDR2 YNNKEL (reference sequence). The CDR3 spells CASSQDKPNEQFF. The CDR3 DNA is TGTGCCAGCAGCCAAGATAAGCCCAATGAGCAGTTCTTC.

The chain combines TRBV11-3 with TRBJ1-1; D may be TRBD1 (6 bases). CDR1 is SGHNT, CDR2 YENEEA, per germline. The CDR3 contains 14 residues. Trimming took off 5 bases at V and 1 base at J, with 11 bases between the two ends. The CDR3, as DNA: TGTGCCAGCAGCCTAACGACAGGGAACACTGAAGCTTTCTTT. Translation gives CASSLTTGNTEAFF.

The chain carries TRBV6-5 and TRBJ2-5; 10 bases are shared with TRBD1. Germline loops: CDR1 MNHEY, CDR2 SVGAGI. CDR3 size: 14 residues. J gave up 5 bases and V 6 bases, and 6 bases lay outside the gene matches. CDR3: CASSRQGALETQYF. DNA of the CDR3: TGTGCCAGCAGCCGACAGGGGGCCCTTGAGACCCAGTACTTC.

The CDR3 nucleotides are TGTGCCAGCAGTTACTCGGGGACTAGTTCGGCTACGCAGTATTTT. Translated, it gives CASSYSGTSSATQYF. The chain uses TRBV6-2 or TRBV6-3 and TRBJ2-3, with 8 bases aligning to TRBD2. The CDR3 has 15 amino acids. Trimming cost V 0 bases and J 8 bases; bases outside gene matches: 7. Germline V lookup: CDR1 MNHEY, CDR2 SVGEGT.

The CDR3 region is CASSVLQGLGEQFF. For the CDR3, the DNA is TGTGCCAGCAGCGTCCTCCAGGGACTAGGTGAGCAGTTCTTC. This chain joins TRBV9 and TRBJ2-1, with 8 bases matching TRBD2. CDR3 length: 14 residues. V gave up 2 bases and J gave up 9 bases; unmatched junction bases: 7. Germline V gives CDR1 SGDLS, CDR2 YYNGEE. Combining the CDR3 with reference TRBV9 and TRBJ2-1 gives the whole variable domain DSGVTQTPKHLITATGQRVTLRCSPRSGDLSVYWYQQSLDQGLQFLIQYYNGEERAKGNILERFSAQQFPDLHSELNLSSLELGDSALYFCASSVLQGLGEQFFGPGTRLTVL.

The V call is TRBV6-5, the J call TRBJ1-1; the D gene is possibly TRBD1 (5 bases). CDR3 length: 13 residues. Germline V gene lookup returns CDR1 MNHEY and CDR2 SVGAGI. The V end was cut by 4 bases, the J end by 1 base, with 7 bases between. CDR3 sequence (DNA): TGTGCCAGCAGTTTACAGGAGAACACTGAAGCTTTCTTT. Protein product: CASSLQENTEAFF.

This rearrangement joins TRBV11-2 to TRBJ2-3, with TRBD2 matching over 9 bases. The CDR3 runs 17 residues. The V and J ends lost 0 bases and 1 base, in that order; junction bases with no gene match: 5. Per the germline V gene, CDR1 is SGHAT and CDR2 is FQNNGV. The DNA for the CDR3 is TGTGCCAGCAGCTTAGATGGTGTAGCGGGGGGCACAGATACGCAGTATTTT. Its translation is CASSLDGVAGGTDTQYF. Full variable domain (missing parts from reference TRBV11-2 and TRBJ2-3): EAGVAQSPRYKIIEKRQSVAFWCNPISGHATLYWYQQILGQGPKLLIQFQNNGVVDDSQLPKDRFSAERLKGVDSTLKIQPAKLEDSAVYLCASSLDGVAGGTDTQYFGPGTRLTVL.

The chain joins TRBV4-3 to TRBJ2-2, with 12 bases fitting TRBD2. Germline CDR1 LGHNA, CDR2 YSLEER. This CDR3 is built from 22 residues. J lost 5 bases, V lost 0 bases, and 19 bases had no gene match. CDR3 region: CASSQEWSRGLAGPGRTGELFF. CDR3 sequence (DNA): TGCGCCAGCAGCCAAGAGTGGTCCAGGGGACTAGCGGGCCCTGGGCGGACCGGGGAGCTGTTTTTT.

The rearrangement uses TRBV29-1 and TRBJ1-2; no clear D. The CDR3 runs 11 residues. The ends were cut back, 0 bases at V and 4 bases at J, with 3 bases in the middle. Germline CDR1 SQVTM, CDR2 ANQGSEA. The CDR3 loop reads CSVEDGYGYTF. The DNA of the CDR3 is TGCAGCGTTGAAGACGGCTATGGCTACACCTTC.

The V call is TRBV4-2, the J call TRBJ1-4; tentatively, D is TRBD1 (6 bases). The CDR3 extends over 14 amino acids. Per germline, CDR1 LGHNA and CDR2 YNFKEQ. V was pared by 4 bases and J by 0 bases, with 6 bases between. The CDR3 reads CASSRQATNEKLFF. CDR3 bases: TGTGCCAGCAGCCGACAGGCAACTAATGAAAAACTGTTTTTT.

The CDR3 region is CASSWDNTNTEAFF. CDR3 in DNA: TGTGCCAGCAGTTGGGACAATACGAACACTGAAGCTTTCTTT. The chain couples TRBV6-6 to TRBJ1-1; possibly TRBD1 for D (6 bases). The CDR3 is 14 amino acids. Trimming stripped 4 bases from V and 1 base from J, with 10 bases between. Germline V CDR1 and CDR2: MNHNY, SVGAGI (reference sequence).

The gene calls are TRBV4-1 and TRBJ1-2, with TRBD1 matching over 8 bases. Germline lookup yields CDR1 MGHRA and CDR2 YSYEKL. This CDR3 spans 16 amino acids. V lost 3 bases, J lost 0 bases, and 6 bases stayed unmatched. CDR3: CASSHPGQVSNYGYTF. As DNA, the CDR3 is TGCGCCAGCAGCCATCCGGGACAGGTCTCTAACTATGGCTACACCTTC.

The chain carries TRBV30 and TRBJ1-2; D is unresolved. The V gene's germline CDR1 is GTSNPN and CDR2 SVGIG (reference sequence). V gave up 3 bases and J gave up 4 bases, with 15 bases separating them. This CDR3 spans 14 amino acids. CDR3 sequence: CAWRDIKEGYGYTF. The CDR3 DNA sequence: TGTGCCTGGAGAGACATCAAGGAGGGCTATGGCTACACCTTC. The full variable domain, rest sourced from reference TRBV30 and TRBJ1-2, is SQTIHQWPATLVQPVGSPLSLECTVEGTSNPNLYWYRQAAGRGLQLLFYSVGIGQISSEVPQNLSASRPQDRQFILSSKKLLLSDSGFYLCAWRDIKEGYGYTFGSGTRLTVV.

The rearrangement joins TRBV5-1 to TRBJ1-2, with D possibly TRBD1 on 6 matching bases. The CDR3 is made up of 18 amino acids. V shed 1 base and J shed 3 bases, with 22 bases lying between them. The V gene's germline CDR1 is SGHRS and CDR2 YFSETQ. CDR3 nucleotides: TGCGCCAGCAGCTTGTTCTCGGGCAGGGGCTTCGAGGACTATGGCTACACCTTC. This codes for CASSLFSGRGFEDYGYTF.

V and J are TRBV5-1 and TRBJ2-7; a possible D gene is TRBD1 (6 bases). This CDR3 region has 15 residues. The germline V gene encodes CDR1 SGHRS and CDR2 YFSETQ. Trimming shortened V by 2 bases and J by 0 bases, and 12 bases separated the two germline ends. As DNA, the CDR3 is TGCGCCAGCAGCTTAACAGGGTCGAGCTCCTACGAGCAGTACTTC. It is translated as CASSLTGSSSYEQYF.

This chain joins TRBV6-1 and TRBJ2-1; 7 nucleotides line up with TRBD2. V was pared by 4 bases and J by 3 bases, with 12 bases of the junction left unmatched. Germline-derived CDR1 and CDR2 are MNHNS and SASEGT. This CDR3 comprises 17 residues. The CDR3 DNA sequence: TGTGCCAGCAGTGTCACTCTCGGTAGGGACTACTACAATGAGCAGTTCTTC. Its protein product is CASSVTLGRDYYNEQFF.

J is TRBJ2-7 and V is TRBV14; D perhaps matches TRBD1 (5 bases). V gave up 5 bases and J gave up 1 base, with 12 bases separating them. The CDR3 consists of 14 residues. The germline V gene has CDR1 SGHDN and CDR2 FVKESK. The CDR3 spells CASSYTGYSYEQYF. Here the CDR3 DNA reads TGTGCCAGCAGCTACACAGGTTATTCCTACGAGCAGTACTTC. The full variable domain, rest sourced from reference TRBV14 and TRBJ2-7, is EAGVTQFPSHSVIEKGQTVTLRCDPISGHDNLYWYRRVMGKEIKFLLHFVKESKQDESGMPNNRFLAERTGGTYSTLKVQPAELEDSGVYFCASSYTGYSYEQYFGPGTRLTVT.

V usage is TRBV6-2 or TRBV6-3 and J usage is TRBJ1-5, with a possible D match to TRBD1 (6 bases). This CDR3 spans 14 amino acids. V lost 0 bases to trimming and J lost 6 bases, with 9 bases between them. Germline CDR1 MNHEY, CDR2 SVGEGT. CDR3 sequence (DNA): TGTGCCAGCAGTTACTCGCAGGGGTCTCAGCCCCAGCATTTT. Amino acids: CASSYSQGSQPQHF.

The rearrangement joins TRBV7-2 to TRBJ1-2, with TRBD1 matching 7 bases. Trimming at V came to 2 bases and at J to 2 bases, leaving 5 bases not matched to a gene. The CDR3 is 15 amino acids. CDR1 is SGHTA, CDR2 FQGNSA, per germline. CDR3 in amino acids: CASSLSLQGNYGYTF. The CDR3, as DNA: TGTGCCAGCAGCTTATCACTACAGGGGAACTATGGCTACACCTTC.

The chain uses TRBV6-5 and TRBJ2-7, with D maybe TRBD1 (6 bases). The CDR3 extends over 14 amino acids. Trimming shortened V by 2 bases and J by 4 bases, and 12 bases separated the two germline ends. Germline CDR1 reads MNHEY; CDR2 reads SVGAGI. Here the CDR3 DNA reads TGTGCCAGCAGTTACAGAGGGGGTAGATACGAGCAGTACTTC. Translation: CASSYRGGRYEQYF.

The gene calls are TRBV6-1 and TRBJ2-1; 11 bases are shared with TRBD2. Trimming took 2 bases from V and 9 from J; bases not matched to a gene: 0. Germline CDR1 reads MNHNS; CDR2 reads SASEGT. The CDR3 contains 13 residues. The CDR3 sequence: CASSELAGGEQFF. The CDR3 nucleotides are TGTGCCAGCAGTGAACTAGCGGGGGGTGAGCAGTTCTTC.